Below are 10 T cell receptor beta chains sequenced from a single sample in a study of OX40 agonist ivuxolimab in advanced cancers. TCRdb's table, derived via immunoSEQ multiplex PCR, lists solely in-frame clones and lacks some. The sample shows about 31,000 clones, more than 80% of them seen only once. Here the sequenced sample was CD4+ or CD8+ T cells sorted from blood, taken in a trial of the OX40 agonist ivuxolimab. Receptor source: an adult with an advanced solid tumor such as melanoma, head and neck, liver or kidney cancer.

This sequence joins TRBV18 and TRBJ1-4; no clear D gene. The CDR3 runs to 16 residues. V lost 4 bases and J lost 0, with 12 bases in between. CDR1 is KGHSH, CDR2 LQKENI, per germline. The DNA for the CDR3 is TGTGCCAGCTCACTTACCGGCGGATCAACTAATGAAAAACTGTTTTTT. Translating it yields CASSLTGGSTNEKLFF.

Concerning this clone: Germline is not matched at one junction end, which may reflect a read error. The rearrangement joins TRBV2 to TRBJ2-7; 7 nucleotides line up with TRBD1. The CDR3 length is 13 residues. Per the germline V gene, CDR1 is SNHLY and CDR2 is FYNNEI. CDR3 nucleotide sequence: TGTGCCAGCAGCCGAGACAGGGCTCTATCCCGCCAATTC. This gives the protein CASSRDRALSRQF.

The V gene is TRBV28, the J gene TRBJ2-7; TRBD1 is a possible D gene (6 bases). The CDR3 consists of 13 residues. Germline CDR1 is MDHEN and CDR2 is SYDVKM. Between the trimmed V and J ends, which lost 2 bases and 6 bases, there was a span of 11 bases. CDR3 sequence reads: CASSLDSRGEQYF. The CDR3 DNA reads as TGTGCCAGCAGTTTAGACAGCAGGGGCGAGCAGTACTTC.

This clone showed up just a few times. The rearrangement joins TRBV27 to TRBJ2-4, with D tentatively TRBD1 (6 bases). Trimming took off 6 bases at V and 3 bases at J, with 9 bases between the two ends. Germline CDR1 is MNHEY and CDR2 is SMNVEV (reference sequence). The CDR3 is 13 residues long. In nucleotides, the CDR3 is TGTGCCAGCAGGGGGGACAACAAAAACATTCAGTACTTC. This gives the protein CASRGDNKNIQYF.

This clone was counted a single time. The sample contains more than one DNA sequence encoding this CDR3. The J gene is TRBJ2-2, the V gene TRBV27; TRBD1 is a possible D gene (5 bases). Germline V gene data show CDR1 as MNHEY and CDR2 as SMNVEV (reference sequence). V lost 4 bases and J lost 1, with 13 bases in between. The CDR3 consists of 16 residues. CDR3 coding DNA: TGTGCCAGCAGTTCCAACAGGAGACGGAACACCGGGGAGCTGTTTTTT. Translation gives CASSSNRRRNTGELFF.

This clone was detected only once. V and J are TRBV6-1 and TRBJ2-7; possible D gene TRBD1, 5 bases. Germline loops: CDR1 MNHNS, CDR2 SASEGT. This CDR3 is built from 13 residues. Trimming left V 3 bases short and J 3 bases short, with 9 bases between. The CDR3 is CASSEKRGYEQYF. The CDR3 DNA is TGTGCCAGCAGTGAGAAAAGGGGCTACGAGCAGTACTTC.

A single count supports this clone. The V gene is TRBV18, the J gene TRBJ2-4, with TRBD1 identical over 12 bases. Germline lookup yields CDR1 KGHSH and CDR2 LQKENI. CDR3 size: 18 residues. The V gene end was trimmed by 1 base and the J gene end by 8 bases; junction bases not matched to a gene: 12. CDR3 protein: CASSPQGQGAGVRDIQYF. In nucleotides, the CDR3 is TGTGCCAGCTCACCACAGGGACAGGGGGCAGGAGTCCGAGACATTCAGTACTTC.

The chain links TRBV20-1 to TRBJ2-1; TRBD2 matches 8 bases. Germline CDR1 and CDR2: DFQATT and SNEGSKA (reference sequence). J was trimmed by 12 bases and V by 1 base; bases with no gene match: 2. The CDR3 has 11 amino acids. CDR3 in DNA: TGCAGTGCTAGAGTCACTAGCGGGCAGTTCTTC. This sequence encodes CSARVTSGQFF.

CDR3 DNA sequence: TGTGCTAGTGGTTTGGAACGACGGACTGAAGCTTTCTTT. Its protein product is CASGLERRTEAFF. This rearrangement joins TRBV12-5 to TRBJ1-1; D gene uncertain. CDR1 and CDR2 (germline): LGHNT, FRNRAP. This CDR3 comprises 13 residues. V lost 1 base and J 5 bases, leaving 8 bases between the germline ends. Full variable domain (outside the CDR3, taken from reference TRBV12-5 and TRBJ1-1): DARVTQTPRHKVTEMGQEVTMRCQPILGHNTVFWYRQTMMQGLELLAYFRNRAPLDDSGMPKDRFSAEMPDATLATLKIQPSEPRDSAVYFCASGLERRTEAFFGQGTRLTVV.

This clone showed up just once. The genes are TRBV6-5 and TRBJ1-4; D not certain. This CDR3 has 15 residues. CDR1 and CDR2 from the germline V gene are MNHEY and SVGAGI. The ends were cut back, 4 bases at V and 4 bases at J, with 13 bases in the middle. CDR3 protein: CASSFSGNLNEKLFF. CDR3 nucleotides: TGTGCCAGCAGTTTCAGTGGGAACCTTAATGAAAAACTGTTTTTT.